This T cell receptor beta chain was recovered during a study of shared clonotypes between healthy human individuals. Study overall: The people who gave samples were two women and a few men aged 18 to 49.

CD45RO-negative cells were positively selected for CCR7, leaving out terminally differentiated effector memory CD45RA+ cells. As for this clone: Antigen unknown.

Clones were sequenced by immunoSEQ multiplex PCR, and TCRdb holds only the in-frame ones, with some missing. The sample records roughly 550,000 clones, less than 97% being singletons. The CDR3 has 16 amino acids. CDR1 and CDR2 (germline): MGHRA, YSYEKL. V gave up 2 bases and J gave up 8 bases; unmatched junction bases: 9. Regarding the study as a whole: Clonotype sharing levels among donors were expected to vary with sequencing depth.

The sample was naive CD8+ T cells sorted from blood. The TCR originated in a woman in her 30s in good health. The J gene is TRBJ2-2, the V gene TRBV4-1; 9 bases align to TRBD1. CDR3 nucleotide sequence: TGCGCCAGCAGCCAACCCGACACAGGGGGCAGTGGGGAGCTGTTTTTT. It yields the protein CASSQPDTGGSGELFF.